A selection of T cell receptor beta chains follows, all from one sample in a study of OX40 agonist ivuxolimab in advanced cancers. Generated by immunoSEQ multiplex PCR, the TCRdb table keeps only in-frame clones and is missing some. The sample gives around 100,000 clones, around 93% of which show up once; roughly 0.56% is in the top ten. Sequencing was performed on CD4+ or CD8+ T cells sorted from blood, taken in a trial of the OX40 agonist ivuxolimab. All receptors come from an adult with an advanced solid tumor such as melanoma, head and neck, liver or kidney cancer. The CDR3 runs from the conserved cysteine through the conserved F or W. A D gene is named only where the DNA matches it firmly. Clone size is given for some rows only: seen once, a few or many times, or a class if the clone is expanded.

abundance: NA; j_gene: TRBJ1-3; v_gene: TRBV11-3; d_gene: NA; CDR3nt: TGTGCCAGCAGCTTAAGAGGGGAGGACACCATATATTTT; CDR3aa: CASSLRGEDTIYF
abundance: NA; j_gene: TRBJ1-1; v_gene: TRBV28; d_gene: TRBD1; CDR3nt: TGTGCCAGCAGTTTAAATGGACAGGGGGACACTGAAGCTTTCTTT; CDR3aa: CASSLNGQGDTEAFF
abundance: NA; j_gene: TRBJ2-5; v_gene: TRBV5-1; d_gene: NA; CDR3nt: TGCGCCAGCAGCTTACAGGTTCAAGAGACCCAGTACTTC; CDR3aa: CASSLQVQETQYF
abundance: NA; j_gene: TRBJ2-3; v_gene: TRBV29-1; d_gene: TRBD2; CDR3nt: TGCAGCGTCCTGGGAGGGGAAATAGATACGCAGTATTTT; CDR3aa: CSVLGGEIDTQYF
abundance: NA; j_gene: TRBJ2-1; v_gene: TRBV13; d_gene: NA; CDR3nt: TGTGCCAGCAGCTTAGGCTGGGACGGAAGCGACAAGAGGGACGATGAGCAGTTCTTC; CDR3aa: CASSLGWDGSDKRDDEQFF
abundance: NA; j_gene: TRBJ2-2; v_gene: TRBV27; d_gene: NA; CDR3nt: TGTGCCAGCAAAGAGAACACCGGGGAGCTGTTTTTT; CDR3aa: CASKENTGELFF
abundance: few; j_gene: TRBJ2-1; v_gene: TRBV12-5; d_gene: TRBD2; CDR3nt: TGTGCTAGTGGTCGAGCTTTGGGTATAAGCGGGAGGGGGTACAATGAGCAGTTCTTC; CDR3aa: CASGRALGISGRGYNEQFF
abundance: NA; j_gene: TRBJ2-1; v_gene: TRBV27; d_gene: TRBD2; CDR3nt: TGTGCCAGCAGTTACCCCTCGAGCGGGAGGTATTACAATGAGCAGTTCTTC; CDR3aa: CASSYPSSGRYYNEQFF
abundance: NA; j_gene: TRBJ2-3; v_gene: TRBV29-1; d_gene: TRBD2; CDR3nt: TGCAGCGTTGTGGGGGGAGGGACAGATACGCAGTATTTT; CDR3aa: CSVVGGGTDTQYF
abundance: NA; j_gene: TRBJ2-3; v_gene: TRBV18; d_gene: NA; CDR3nt: TGTGCCAGCTCCCCCAAAAGCGGTACAGATACGCAGTATTTT; CDR3aa: CASSPKSGTDTQYF
abundance: NA; j_gene: TRBJ2-3; v_gene: TRBV18; d_gene: NA; CDR3nt: TGTGCCAGCTCACCACCCGGGACCGACGCTTACACAGATACGCAGTATTTT; CDR3aa: CASSPPGTDAYTDTQYF
abundance: few; j_gene: TRBJ1-5; v_gene: TRBV6-6; d_gene: NA; CDR3nt: TGTGCCAGCAGTTACTCGGTCTCACCCCAGCCCCAGCATTTT; CDR3aa: CASSYSVSPQPQHF
abundance: NA; j_gene: TRBJ1-5; v_gene: TRBV28; d_gene: NA; CDR3nt: TGTGCCAGCAGTTTAGGCGGGACGGGCAATCAGCCCCAGCATTTT; CDR3aa: CASSLGGTGNQPQHF
abundance: NA; j_gene: TRBJ2-2; v_gene: TRBV4-3; d_gene: NA; CDR3nt: TGCGCCAGCAGCCAAGAACCGACCGCTGGGGAGCTGTTTTTT; CDR3aa: CASSQEPTAGELFF
abundance: NA; j_gene: TRBJ1-1; v_gene: TRBV9; d_gene: NA; CDR3nt: TGTGCCAGCAGCGTACAGGGTTCGAACACTGAAGCTTTCTTT; CDR3aa: CASSVQGSNTEAFF
abundance: NA; j_gene: TRBJ2-4; v_gene: TRBV5-1; d_gene: TRBD1; CDR3nt: TGCGCCAGCAGCCAAGGCCGAGGGGACAGGGGGGACATTCAGTACTTC; CDR3aa: CASSQGRGDRGDIQYF